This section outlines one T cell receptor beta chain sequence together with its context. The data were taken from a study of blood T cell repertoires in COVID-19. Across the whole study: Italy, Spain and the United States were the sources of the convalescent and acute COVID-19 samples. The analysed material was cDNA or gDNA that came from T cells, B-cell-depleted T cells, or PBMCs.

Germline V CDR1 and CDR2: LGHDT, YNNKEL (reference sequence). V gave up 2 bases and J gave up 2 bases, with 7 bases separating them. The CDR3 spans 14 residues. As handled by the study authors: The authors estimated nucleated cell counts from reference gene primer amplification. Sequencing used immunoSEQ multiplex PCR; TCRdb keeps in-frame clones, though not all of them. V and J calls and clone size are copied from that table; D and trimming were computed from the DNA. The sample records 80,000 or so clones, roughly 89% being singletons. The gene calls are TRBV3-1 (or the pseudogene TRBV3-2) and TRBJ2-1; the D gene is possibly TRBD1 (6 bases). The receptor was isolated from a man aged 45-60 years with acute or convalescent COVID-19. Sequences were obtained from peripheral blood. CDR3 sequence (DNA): TGTGCCAGCAGCCAACAGGGGACCTACAATGAGCAGTTCTTC. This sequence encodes CASSQQGTYNEQFF.